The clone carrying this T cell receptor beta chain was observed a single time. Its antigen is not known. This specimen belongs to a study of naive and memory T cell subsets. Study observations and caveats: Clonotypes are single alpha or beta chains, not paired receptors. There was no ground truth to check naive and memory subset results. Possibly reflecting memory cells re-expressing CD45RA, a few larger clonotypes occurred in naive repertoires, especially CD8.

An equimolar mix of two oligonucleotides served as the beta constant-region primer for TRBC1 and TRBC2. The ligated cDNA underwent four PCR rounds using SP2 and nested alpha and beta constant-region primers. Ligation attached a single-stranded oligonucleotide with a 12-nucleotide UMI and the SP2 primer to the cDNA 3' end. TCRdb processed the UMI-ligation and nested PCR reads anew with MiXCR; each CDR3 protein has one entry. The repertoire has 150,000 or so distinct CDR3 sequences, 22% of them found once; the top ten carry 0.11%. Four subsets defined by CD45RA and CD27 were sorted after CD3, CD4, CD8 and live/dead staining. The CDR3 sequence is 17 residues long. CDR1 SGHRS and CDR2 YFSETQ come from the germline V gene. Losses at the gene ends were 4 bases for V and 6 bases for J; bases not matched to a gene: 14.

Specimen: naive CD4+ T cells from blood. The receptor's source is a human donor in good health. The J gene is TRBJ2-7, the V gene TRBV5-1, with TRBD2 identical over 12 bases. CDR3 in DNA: TGCGCCAGCAGCCGGCTACTAGCGGGAGGTTTTGGATCCGAGCAGTACTTC. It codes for CASSRLLAGGFGSEQYF.